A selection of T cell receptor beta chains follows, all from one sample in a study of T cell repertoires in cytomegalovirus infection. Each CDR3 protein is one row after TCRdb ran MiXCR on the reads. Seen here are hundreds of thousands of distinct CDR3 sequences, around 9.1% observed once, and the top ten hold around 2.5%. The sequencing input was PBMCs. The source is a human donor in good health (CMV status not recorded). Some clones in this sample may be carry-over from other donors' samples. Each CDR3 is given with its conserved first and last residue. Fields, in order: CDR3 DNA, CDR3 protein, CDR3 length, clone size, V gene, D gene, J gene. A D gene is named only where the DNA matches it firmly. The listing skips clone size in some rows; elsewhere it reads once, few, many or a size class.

TGCGCCAGCGGGAATAGGACTAGCGGGGGTAATGAGCAGTTCTTC	CASGNRTSGGNEQFF	15	many	TRBV5-1	TRBD2	TRBJ2-1
TGTGCCAGCAGTTTCGCCCTCGCAAGCTCCTACAATGAGCAGTTCTTC	CASSFALASSYNEQFF	16	few	TRBV28	.	TRBJ2-1
TGCAGCCTAGCGGGGGGCGCTTACAATGAGCAGTTCTTC	CSLAGGAYNEQFF	13	many	TRBV20-1	TRBD2	TRBJ2-1
TGTGCCAGCAGCCAACAGACCCAGGGGACTGAAGCTTTCTTT	CASSQQTQGTEAFF	14	once	TRBV6-5	.	TRBJ1-1
TGCAGTGCTAGAGAAGGGAGTGGCAGCAATCAGCCCCAGCATTTT	CSAREGSGSNQPQHF	15	.	TRBV20-1	.	TRBJ1-5
TGCGCCAGCAGCTTGGATCCAGGGAACGGGGAGCTGTTTTTT	CASSLDPGNGELFF	14	many	TRBV5-1	.	TRBJ2-2
TGTGCCAGCAGCCAAGAGCAGAGCTCCTATAATTCACCCCTCCACTTT	CASSQEQSSYNSPLHF	16	.	TRBV3-1	.	TRBJ1-6
TGTGCCAGCAGCCCCTTCACGGGAGCGGGGGACTACAGCACAGATACGCAGTATTTT	CASSPFTGAGDYSTDTQYF	19	many	TRBV28	TRBD2	TRBJ2-3
TGTGCCAGCAGAGTGAAGGGCGGTAACACTGAAGCTTTCTTT	CASRVKGGNTEAFF	14	many	TRBV7-9	.	TRBJ1-1
TGCAGTGCGCGGGACGGGAAGAACACCGGGGAGCTGTTTTTT	CSARDGKNTGELFF	14	many	TRBV20-1	.	TRBJ2-2
TGTGCCAGCAGCTTCAGACAGACCACAGATACGCAGTATTTT	CASSFRQTTDTQYF	14	many	TRBV7-2	.	TRBJ2-3
TGTGCCATCAGTGAGTCTCTAGCGGGGGGACCCACAGATACGCAGTATTTT	CAISESLAGGPTDTQYF	17	many	TRBV10-3	TRBD2	TRBJ2-3
TGCAGTGCTAGAGATAGGAAATGGACAGGGCCCTATGGCTACACCTTC	CSARDRKWTGPYGYTF	16	many	TRBV20-1	TRBD1	TRBJ1-2
TGTGCCAGCTCTCGGACCCAGAATAGTCCGTACTTC	CASSRTQNSPYF	12	few	TRBV7-9	.	TRBJ2-7
TGTGCCAGCAGTTACTCGGGTGAGCAGTTCTTC	CASSYSGEQFF	11	many	TRBV6-2/TRBV6-3	.	TRBJ2-1
TGTGCCAGCAGCTTAGTTATTAGCGGGGGGACAGATACGCAGTATTTT	CASSLVISGGTDTQYF	16	many	TRBV7-8	TRBD2	TRBJ2-3
TGTGCCAGCAGCCTGGGGTTAGGGGAGCTGTTTTTT	CASSLGLGELFF	12	many	TRBV5-6	.	TRBJ2-2
TGCAGTGCTAGGGGGACAGGGGGCCTTCCACCCCTCCACTTT	CSARGTGGLPPLHF	14	many	TRBV20-1	TRBD1	TRBJ1-6
TGTGCCAGCAGTTTCGGACAGGGGGAAAGCCAGCCCCAGCATTTT	CASSFGQGESQPQHF	15	many	TRBV28	TRBD1	TRBJ1-5
TGTGCCAGCAGTTTCGGGACAGGGGTTGATTCCTACAATGAGCAGTTCTTC	CASSFGTGVDSYNEQFF	17	many	TRBV6-1	TRBD1	TRBJ2-1
TGTGCCAGCAGCCCAGGGCTAGCGGGGACCTACCAAGAGACCCAGTACTTC	CASSPGLAGTYQETQYF	17	many	TRBV3-1	TRBD2	TRBJ2-5
TGTGCCAGCAGGGTCGCGGGGGCCCTTCTCACAGATACGCAGTATTTT	CASRVAGALLTDTQYF	16	many	TRBV2	.	TRBJ2-3
TGCGCCAGCACGACGGGACTAGATAACACAGATACGCAGTATTTT	CASTTGLDNTDTQYF	15	many	TRBV5-1	TRBD2	TRBJ2-3
TGCAGTGCTTCCCGGGAGGGGCCGAACACTGAAGCTTTCTTT	CSASREGPNTEAFF	14	many	TRBV20-1	.	TRBJ1-1
TGCAGCGTTGTTGGTCGGGGGGGCAGGAATGAGCAGTTCTTC	CSVVGRGGRNEQFF	14	.	TRBV29-1	TRBD2	TRBJ2-1
TGTGCCAGCAGTTCTAAGCGGGGGACCGGACGGGAGCAGTTCTTC	CASSSKRGTGREQFF	15	many	TRBV28	TRBD2	TRBJ2-1
TGTGCCAGCCTGGGAGGGGGGAATGAGCAGTTCTTC	CASLGGGNEQFF	12	many	TRBV6-6	.	TRBJ2-1
TGTGCCAGTAGTATACAGATGCCGAACACCGGGGAGCTGTTTTTT	CASSIQMPNTGELFF	15	.	TRBV19	.	TRBJ2-2
TGTGCCAGCAGCTTAAACTCCCGAAATGAGCAGTTCTTC	CASSLNSRNEQFF	13	many	TRBV7-2	.	TRBJ2-1
TGTGCCAGCAGCTCGTTTAGCGGGGTTGTGGAGACCCAGTACTTC	CASSSFSGVVETQYF	15	many	TRBV11-1	TRBD2	TRBJ2-5
TGTGCCAGCAGTCCATCAGGGGGCCCGAAAGATGAGCAGTTCTTC	CASSPSGGPKDEQFF	15	many	TRBV28	TRBD1	TRBJ2-1
TGTGCCAGCAGCTTAGCTAGCGGGGGGCTAATTCGAGATACGCAGTATTTT	CASSLASGGLIRDTQYF	17	many	TRBV7-2	TRBD2	TRBJ2-3
TGTGCCAGCAGTTCGGACGGGGGGATTAGTGGCTACACCTTC	CASSSDGGISGYTF	14	many	TRBV2	.	TRBJ1-2
TGCGCCAGCAGGGACATCGAGGCAACCAAAAACATTCAGTACTTC	CASRDIEATKNIQYF	15	many	TRBV5-1	.	TRBJ2-4
TGTGCTAGTGGTTTCCCTCACGACTCCTACGAGCAGTACTTC	CASGFPHDSYEQYF	14	many	TRBV12-5	.	TRBJ2-7
TGTGCCAGCAGCTTAAACCAGATTAATGAAAAACTGTTTTTT	CASSLNQINEKLFF	14	many	TRBV7-6	.	TRBJ1-4
TGCAGCGTTGACAGGGGAGACTACAATGAGCAGTTCTTC	CSVDRGDYNEQFF	13	few	TRBV29-1	.	TRBJ2-1
TGTGCCAGCGGGTTGGCGGGGGGCCAGGGGGAGACCCAGTACTTC	CASGLAGGQGETQYF	15	many	TRBV7-6	TRBD2	TRBJ2-5
TGTGCCAGCAGCTTGAAAGCGACCCCGACCAATGAGCAGTTCTTC	CASSLKATPTNEQFF	15	many	TRBV7-6	.	TRBJ2-1
TGTGCCAGCAGTTCCTGGACAGGGTATCACACAGATACGCAGTATTTT	CASSSWTGYHTDTQYF	16	many	TRBV6-5	TRBD1	TRBJ2-3
TGTGCCATCCGGGACTCCGGAAAAGAGACCCAGTACTTC	CAIRDSGKETQYF	13	.	TRBV10-3	.	TRBJ2-5
TGTGCCAGCAGCCTCCCCAGGGAAACCGGGGAGCTGTTTTTT	CASSLPRETGELFF	14	many	TRBV12-3/TRBV12-4	.	TRBJ2-2
TGTGCCAGCAGCTTAATGAATGCGGGCCAAGAGACCCAGTACTTC	CASSLMNAGQETQYF	15	many	TRBV7-2	.	TRBJ2-5
TGTGCCAGCAGCCGGGGCTTCCGGGAGCTGTTTTTT	CASSRGFRELFF	12	many	TRBV28	.	TRBJ2-2
TGCGCCAGCAGCCATGCACCCGGACAGGGGTCGAATGAGCAGTTCTTC	CASSHAPGQGSNEQFF	16	.	TRBV4-1	TRBD1	TRBJ2-1
TGCGCCAGCAGCTGGGTCAGTGCCACTGAAGCTTTCTTT	CASSWVSATEAFF	13	.	TRBV5-1	.	TRBJ1-1
TGCAGCGTTGATGGGCCAGGGTCGGGCCGCTTGACTGAAGCTTTCTTT	CSVDGPGSGRLTEAFF	16	many	TRBV29-1	.	TRBJ1-1